These 8 T cell receptor beta chains share one sample of origin, sequenced in a study of tumor-infiltrating lymphocytes in primary liver carcinoma. Between about 17 and 34 mg of unsorted bulk tissue served as the source from which RNA and DNA were co-extracted. With approximately 470 ng total RNA as template and a constant-region primer, TCR beta cDNA was made. ARM-PCR, slightly modified, supplied the TCR beta libraries through three nested multiplex PCR rounds. Forward primers for TRBV1-TRBV30 and a C-beta reverse primer served the first two PCR rounds, at around 11 cycles each. TCRdb called the multiplex PCR reads again in MiXCR, with one record for every CDR3 protein. The sample has 100,000 to 150,000 distinct CDR3 sequences, 60% to 75% seen once. Sequencing used liver tumor tissue from sampling region 3. The subset: tumor region T3, left-lateral pole. All receptors derive from a woman between 55 and 75 years old with primary liver carcinoma and hepatitis B virus infection.

As for this clonotype: No conserved phenylalanine or tryptophan ends this CDR3, so it is likely a read error. The chain has TRBV6-2 or TRBV6-3 and TRBJ2-3; the D gene could be TRBD1 or TRBD2 (5 bases each). The CDR3 contains 15 residues. The germline V gene has CDR1 MNHEY and CDR2 SVGEGT. This CDR3 is CASSYEGPLTDTQYL. The CDR3 DNA reads as TGTGCCAGCAGTTACGAGGGGCCCCTCACAGATACACAGTATTTA.

Remarks on this clonotype: This could be a read error, since a much larger clone is one nucleotide away. This chain's CDR3 is CASRAAGGRRLGEAQYF. The DNA for the CDR3 is TGTGCCAGCAGAGCAGCGGGAGGACGTAGATTAGGAGAGGCCCAGTACTTC. The rearrangement uses TRBV2 and TRBJ2-5, with 9 bases lining up with TRBD2. The CDR3 length is 17 residues. The V gene's germline CDR1 is SNHLY and CDR2 FYNNEI.

About this clonotype itself: This is likely a read error, given that the CDR3 carries no conserved phenylalanine or tryptophan at its end. It is unclear where the CDR3 begins or ends on the DNA, so no DNA is shown, and the CDR3 is as TCRdb lists it. The chain combines TRBV10-3 with TRBJ1-6; no check of the table's D call, TRBD1, against the DNA was made. The CDR3 length equals 16 residues, ends included. The germline V gene has CDR1 ENHRY and CDR2 SYGVKD. The chain's CDR3 is CAISESNTGSGSPPHV.

On this clonotype: At one end, the junction sequence differs from germline, possibly due to a read error. The chain joins TRBV11-2 to TRBJ2-5; no reliable D call. Germline-derived CDR1 and CDR2 are SGHAT and FQNNGV. The CDR3 runs to 13 residues. The CDR3 reads CASSSRYQETQYF. The CDR3 DNA follows: TGTGCCAGCAGCTCGAGGTACCAGGAGACCCAGTACTTC.

About this clonotype itself: Possible read error: a much larger clone is one base away. V gene TRBV12-3 or TRBV12-4 combines with J gene TRBJ2-7; possibly TRBD2 for D (5 bases). The length of the CDR3 is 15 residues. The CDR3 DNA sequence: TGTGCCAGCAGTTTCGGGATCAGAGGAGGCTACAAGCAGTACTTC. This translates into CASSFGIRGGYKQYF.

The genes are TRBV28 and TRBJ2-3; no clear D gene. Germline V CDR1 and CDR2: MDHEN, SYDVKM. Between the trimmed V and J ends, which lost 8 bases and 1 base, there was a span of 7 bases. CDR3 length: 12 amino acids. The CDR3 reads CASQTGTDTQYF. CDR3 bases: TGTGCCAGCCAAACAGGCACAGATACGCAGTATTTT.

The sample holds many counts of this clonotype. The rearrangement joins TRBV29-1 to TRBJ2-7; D perhaps matches TRBD1 (8 bases). The CDR3 runs 12 residues. Germline V gene data show CDR1 as SQVTM and CDR2 as ANQGSEA. Trimming left V 6 bases short and J 4 bases short, with 13 bases between. The CDR3 nucleotides are TGCAGCGTCGGACAGGGAGGGTACGAGCAGTACTTC. The encoded protein is CSVGQGGYEQYF.

This clonotype has at least ten counts. V usage is TRBV14 and J usage is TRBJ1-5; D possibly corresponds to TRBD1 (5 bases). Per the germline V gene, CDR1 is SGHDN and CDR2 is FVKESK. V dropped 3 bases and J dropped 6 bases, with 12 bases sitting between them. This CDR3 has 14 amino acids. CDR3 nucleotide sequence: TGTGCCAGCAGCCAGGCGGGGACGGGTCAGCCCCAGCATTTT. Translating gives CASSQAGTGQPQHF.